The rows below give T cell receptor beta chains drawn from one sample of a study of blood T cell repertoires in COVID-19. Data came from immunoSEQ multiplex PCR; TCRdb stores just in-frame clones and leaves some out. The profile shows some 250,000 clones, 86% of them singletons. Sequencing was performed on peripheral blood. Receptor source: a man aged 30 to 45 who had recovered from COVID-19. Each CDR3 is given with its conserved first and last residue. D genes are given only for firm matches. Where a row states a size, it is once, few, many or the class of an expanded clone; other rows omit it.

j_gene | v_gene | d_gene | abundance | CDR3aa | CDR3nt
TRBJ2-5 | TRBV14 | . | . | CASSPRRTQETQYF | TGTGCCAGCAGCCCCCGGAGGACCCAAGAGACCCAGTACTTC
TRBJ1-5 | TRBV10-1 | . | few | CASSESGGRPQHF | TGCGCCAGCAGTGAGTCGGGGGGAAGGCCCCAGCATTTT
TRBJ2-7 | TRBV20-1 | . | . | CSARVVYEQYF | TGCAGTGCCCGCGTTGTCTACGAGCAGTACTTC
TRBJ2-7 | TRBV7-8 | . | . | CASSFLEGTSYEQYF | TGTGCCAGCAGCTTTTTGGAGGGGACCTCCTACGAGCAGTACTTC
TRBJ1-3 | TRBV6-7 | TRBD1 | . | CASSSIRGVLAGSGNTIYF | TGTGCCAGCAGTTCCATCAGGGGGGTTTTGGCGGGCTCTGGAAACACCATATATTTT
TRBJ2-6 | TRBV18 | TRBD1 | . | CASSATGAGANVLTF | TGTGCCAGCTCAGCGACAGGGGCTGGGGCCAACGTCCTGACTTTC
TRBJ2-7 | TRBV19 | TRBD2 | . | CASSMGLGMQYF | TGTGCCAGTAGTATGGGACTAGGGATGCAGTACTTC
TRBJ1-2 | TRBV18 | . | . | CASSPPSFTAYGYTF | TGTGCCAGCTCACCACCGAGCTTTACCGCCTATGGCTACACCTTC
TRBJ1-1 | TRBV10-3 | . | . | CAISEPDSGTEAFF | TGTGCCATCAGTGAGCCCGACAGTGGCACTGAAGCTTTCTTT
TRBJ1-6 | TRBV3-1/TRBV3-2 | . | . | CASSPRHSTSPLHF | TGTGCCAGCAGCCCGAGACATTCTACTTCACCCCTCCACTTT
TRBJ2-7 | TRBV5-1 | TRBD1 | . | CASSLVQGAYEQYF | TGCGCCAGCAGCTTGGTACAGGGGGCCTACGAGCAGTACTTC
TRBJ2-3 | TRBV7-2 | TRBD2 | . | CASSRTSGGGDTQYF | TGTGCCAGCAGCCGCACTAGCGGGGGAGGAGATACGCAGTATTTT
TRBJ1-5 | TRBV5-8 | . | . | CASSPRPGWQPQHF | TGTGCCAGCAGCCCGAGGCCGGGGTGGCAGCCCCAGCATTTT
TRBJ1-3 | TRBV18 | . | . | CASSHPLDISGNTIYF | TGTGCCAGCTCACACCCCTTGGACATCTCTGGAAACACCATATATTTT
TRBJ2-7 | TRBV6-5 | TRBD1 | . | CASRTTGTGSYEQYF | TGTGCCAGCAGGACCACCGGGACAGGATCCTACGAGCAGTACTTC
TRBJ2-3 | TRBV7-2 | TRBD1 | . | CASSLGDRGHTDTQYF | TGTGCCAGCAGCTTAGGGGACAGGGGGCACACAGATACGCAGTATTTT
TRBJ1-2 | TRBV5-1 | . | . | CASSAGRGANYGYTF | TGCGCCAGCAGCGCTGGGAGGGGGGCGAACTATGGCTACACCTTC